Below, 5 T cell receptor beta chains from the same sample are listed, as sequenced in a study of blood T cell repertoires in COVID-19. Clones were sequenced by immunoSEQ multiplex PCR, and TCRdb holds only the in-frame ones, with some missing. The table lists 250,000 to 350,000 clones, approximately 86% of them singletons. Sequenced input: peripheral blood. The source of these receptors is a woman aged 45-65 years who had recovered from COVID-19.

V is TRBV6-5 and J is TRBJ1-1; 9 nucleotides agree with TRBD1. Germline values: CDR1 MNHEY, CDR2 SVGAGI. CDR3 length: 12 residues. Trimming removed 7 bases from V and 11 bases from J; junction bases left unmatched: 8. The CDR3 here is CASIGTGLAAFF. For the CDR3, the DNA is TGTGCCAGCATTGGGACAGGGTTAGCGGCTTTCTTT.

V is TRBV3-1 (or the pseudogene TRBV3-2) and J is TRBJ2-5, with 8 bases matching TRBD2. J was trimmed by 5 bases and V by 2 bases; bases with no gene match: 7. The CDR3 runs 15 residues. Germline CDR1 LGHDT, CDR2 YNNKEL (reference sequence). In DNA form, the CDR3 reads TGTGCCAGCAGCCAACGGGGGGGGATGCGGGAGACCCAGTACTTC. This translates into CASSQRGGMRETQYF.

V gene TRBV27 combines with J gene TRBJ2-5; the D gene is possibly TRBD2 (7 bases). Germline V lookup: CDR1 MNHEY, CDR2 SMNVEV (reference sequence). Trimming took 6 bases from V and 5 from J, leaving 22 bases between them. This CDR3 contains 16 residues. The CDR3 DNA sequence: TGTGCCAGCAGGATGTGGAGAGGGGGGGCTGGGGAGACCCAGTACTTC. It is translated as CASRMWRGGAGETQYF.

The chain is built from TRBV3-1 (or the pseudogene TRBV3-2) and TRBJ1-6; 10 nucleotides align to TRBD1. After removal of 1 base from V and 11 bases from J, the junction contained 5 bases not matched to a gene. Germline assignment: CDR1 LGHDT and CDR2 YNNKEL (reference sequence). The CDR3 extends over 15 amino acids. The DNA of the CDR3 is TGTGCCAGCAGCCAAGGTTGGACAGGGGGTACACCCCTCCACTTT. Amino acid sequence: CASSQGWTGGTPLHF.

The CDR3 bases are TGTGCCAGCAGCTTAAGACTAGCGGGGGTCTCCTACAATGAGCAGTTCTTC. It is translated as CASSLRLAGVSYNEQFF. The V call is TRBV7-2, the J call TRBJ2-1, with 12 nucleotides matching TRBD2. Trimming at V came to 2 bases and at J to 0 bases, leaving 2 bases not matched to a gene. The CDR3 runs to 17 residues. The V gene's germline CDR1 is SGHTA and CDR2 FQGNSA.